The 18 T cell receptor beta chains presented below share a single source sample, sequenced in a study of cytomegalovirus exposure and HLA in healthy donors. The primer mix had 60 Vbeta and 13 Jbeta primers. The table came from immunoSEQ multiplex PCR; TCRdb's copy has only in-frame clones and leaves some out. The sample totals 60,000 to 100,000 clones. Sequencing was carried out using PBMCs. All receptors derive from a man aged 30-40 years in good health and CMV-seronegative.

The rearrangement uses TRBV27 and TRBJ2-7, with TRBD1 as a possible D gene (5 bases). This CDR3 spans 15 amino acids. In germline, CDR1 is MNHEY, CDR2 SMNVEV (reference sequence). Trimming stripped 1 base from V and 2 bases from J, with 12 bases between. The CDR3, as DNA: TGTGCCAGCAGTTTATTCACAGGCTTAACCTACGAGCAGTACTTC. It codes for CASSLFTGLTYEQYF.

V gene TRBV4-2 combines with J gene TRBJ2-5, with 14 bases aligning to TRBD2. The J call is in doubt because the DNA end fits TRBJ2-7 better. CDR1 is LGHNA, CDR2 YNFKEQ, per germline. The CDR3 length is 15 residues. The CDR3 is CASSRGTSGSNEQYF. DNA for the CDR3: TGTGCCAGCAGCCGAGGGACTAGCGGGAGCAACGAGCAGTACTTC.

This chain uses TRBV6-6 with TRBJ1-5, with 7 bases identical to TRBD1. Germline CDR1 and CDR2: MNHNY and SVGAGI (reference sequence). The junction had 6 bases not matched to a gene; V was cut back by 4 bases and J by 9 bases. This CDR3 is built from 13 residues. CDR3 in amino acids: CASSSGTATPQHF. The CDR3 coding sequence is TGTGCCAGCAGTTCAGGGACAGCGACGCCCCAGCATTTT.

The CDR3 loop is CASNSDRAYEQYF. The CDR3 DNA is TGTGCCAGCAACTCCGACAGAGCCTACGAGCAGTACTTC. The genes are TRBV7-3 and TRBJ2-7, with D tentatively TRBD1 (5 bases). This CDR3 is built from 13 residues. CDR1 is SGHTA, CDR2 FQGTGA, per germline. Trimming left V 7 bases short and J 2 bases short, with 12 bases between.

V gene TRBV5-6 combines with J gene TRBJ2-5, with TRBD1 identical over 8 bases. The J call is uncertain, as TRBJ2-7 better fits the DNA end. The CDR3 is made up of 14 amino acids. CDR1 SGHDT and CDR2 YYEEEE come from the germline V gene. CDR3 region: CASSLDRADYEQYF. CDR3 in DNA: TGTGCCAGCAGCCTGGACAGGGCTGACTACGAGCAGTACTTC.

The chain joins TRBV6-5 to TRBJ2-7; TRBD1 is a possible D gene (5 bases). Germline V CDR1 and CDR2: MNHEY, SVGAGI. The CDR3 has 12 amino acids. Trimming shortened V by 6 bases and J by 3 bases, and 9 bases separated the two germline ends. The CDR3, as DNA: TGTGCCAGCAGGGACACCATCTACGAGCAGTACTTC. It codes for CASRDTIYEQYF.

The chain joins TRBV5-1 to TRBJ1-3; D perhaps matches TRBD1 (5 bases). This CDR3 contains 15 residues. V was trimmed by 1 base and J by 1 base, leaving 9 bases between them. Germline V CDR1 and CDR2: SGHRS, YFSETQ. CDR3 nucleotides: TGCGCCAGCAGCTTGAACAGGCCGTCTGGAAACACCATATATTTT. It yields the protein CASSLNRPSGNTIYF. Looking up the rest from reference TRBV5-1 and TRBJ1-3 gives the full variable domain: KAGVTQTPRYLIKTRGQQVTLSCSPISGHRSVSWYQQTPGQGLQFLFEYFSETQRNKGNFPGRFSGRQFSNSRSEMNVSTLELGDSALYLCASSLNRPSGNTIYFGEGSWLTVV.

The CDR3 spells CASSLAEASTEAFF. The CDR3 DNA reads as TGTGCCAGCAGCTTAGCGGAGGCCAGCACTGAAGCTTTCTTT. V usage is TRBV7-8 and J usage is TRBJ1-1, with D unclear. CDR1 and CDR2 (germline): SGHVS, FQNEAQ. The CDR3 has 14 residues. The V gene lost 0 bases and the J gene lost 4 bases, with 9 bases spanning the gap.

The V and J genes are TRBV9 and TRBJ2-6; D call uncertain. CDR3 length: 17 residues. In germline, CDR1 is SGDLS, CDR2 YYNGEE. Trimming removed 4 bases from V and 0 bases from J, with 14 bases in between. The CDR3, as DNA: TGTGCCAGCAGCCCGACCGTGACGGGCTCTGGGGCCAACGTCCTGACTTTC. This gives the protein CASSPTVTGSGANVLTF.

V and J are TRBV5-1 and TRBJ1-2; 7 bases are a match to TRBD1. This CDR3 comprises 16 residues. Germline-derived CDR1 and CDR2 are SGHRS and YFSETQ. J gave up 4 bases and V 0 bases, and 9 bases lay outside the gene matches. The DNA for the CDR3 is TGCGCCAGCAGCTTGGCCCCGAGACAGGGCACCTATGGCTACACCTTC. Protein product: CASSLAPRQGTYGYTF. Full variable domain (rest looked up from reference TRBV5-1 and TRBJ1-2): KAGVTQTPRYLIKTRGQQVTLSCSPISGHRSVSWYQQTPGQGLQFLFEYFSETQRNKGNFPGRFSGRQFSNSRSEMNVSTLELGDSALYLCASSLAPRQGTYGYTFGSGTRLTVV.

The chain joins TRBV7-9 to TRBJ1-5, with D perhaps matching TRBD1 (6 bases). This CDR3 region has 16 residues. V was shortened by 3 bases and J by 3 bases, with 15 bases between the two germline ends. Germline lookup yields CDR1 SEHNR and CDR2 FQNEAQ (reference sequence). The CDR3 reads CASSLEDGQSNQPQHF. The CDR3 bases are TGTGCCAGCAGCTTGGAAGATGGACAGTCCAATCAGCCCCAGCATTTT.

This chain uses TRBV29-1 with TRBJ2-5; unclear D gene. Germline CDR1 SQVTM, CDR2 ANQGSEA. V lost 7 bases, J lost 4 bases, and 13 bases lay in between. The CDR3 is 12 amino acids. CDR3 residues: CSADSSRETQYF. CDR3 DNA sequence: TGCAGCGCCGATAGCAGTCGAGAGACCCAGTACTTC.

CDR3 nucleotides: TGTGCCAGCAGCGGGCGGACAGGGAACTCGGAAGCTTTCTTT. This gives the protein CASSGRTGNSEAFF. The chain employs TRBV5-5 and TRBJ1-1, with TRBD1 matching over 8 bases. Germline V gene data show CDR1 as SGHKS and CDR2 as YYEKEE (reference sequence). CDR3 length equals 14 residues. The V and J ends lost 4 bases and 8 bases, in that order; junction bases with no gene match: 10.

V usage is TRBV7-3 and J usage is TRBJ1-1; 9 bases match TRBD1. V was clipped by 0 bases and J by 4 bases; unmatched bases: 0. Germline V lookup: CDR1 SGHTA, CDR2 FQGTGA. The CDR3 is 14 amino acids. The CDR3 here is CASSLTQGATEAFF. In DNA, the CDR3 is TGTGCCAGCAGCTTAACACAGGGGGCCACTGAAGCTTTCTTT.

The J gene is TRBJ1-1, the V gene TRBV5-1; a weak D match, TRBD1 (5 bases). V lost 0 bases and J 4 bases, leaving 13 bases between the germline ends. CDR1 and CDR2 (germline): SGHRS, YFSETQ. The CDR3 is 15 residues long. CDR3 region: CASSLAGGLGTEAFF. CDR3 DNA sequence: TGCGCCAGCAGCTTGGCGGGGGGTCTGGGCACTGAAGCTTTCTTT.

The V and J genes are TRBV7-9 and TRBJ2-7, with a weak D call TRBD2 (7 bases). CDR1 and CDR2 from the germline V gene are SEHNR and FQNEAQ (reference sequence). Trimming stripped 5 bases from V and 0 bases from J, with 17 bases between. This CDR3 region has 16 residues. CDR3 DNA sequence: TGTGCCAGCAGCAGAGGGGGGGGCAGGAGCTCCTACGAGCAGTACTTC. It yields the protein CASSRGGGRSSYEQYF.

The chain has TRBV27 and TRBJ1-2, with a possible D match to TRBD1 (6 bases). Trimming left V 6 bases short and J 8 bases short, with 22 bases between. CDR3 length: 15 residues. Germline V gene lookup returns CDR1 MNHEY and CDR2 SMNVEV (reference sequence). The CDR3 reads CASRLGMDRERGYTF. The DNA of the CDR3 is TGTGCCAGCAGACTTGGTATGGACAGAGAGCGGGGCTACACCTTC.

The chain is built from TRBV5-1 and TRBJ2-1; 13 nucleotides line up with TRBD2. CDR1 SGHRS and CDR2 YFSETQ come from the germline V gene. This CDR3 has 15 residues. V dropped 3 bases and J dropped 6; count of bases not matched to a gene: 3. This chain's CDR3 is CASSSTSGGANEQFF. The CDR3 nucleotides are TGCGCCAGCAGCTCCACTAGCGGGGGGGCCAATGAGCAGTTCTTC.